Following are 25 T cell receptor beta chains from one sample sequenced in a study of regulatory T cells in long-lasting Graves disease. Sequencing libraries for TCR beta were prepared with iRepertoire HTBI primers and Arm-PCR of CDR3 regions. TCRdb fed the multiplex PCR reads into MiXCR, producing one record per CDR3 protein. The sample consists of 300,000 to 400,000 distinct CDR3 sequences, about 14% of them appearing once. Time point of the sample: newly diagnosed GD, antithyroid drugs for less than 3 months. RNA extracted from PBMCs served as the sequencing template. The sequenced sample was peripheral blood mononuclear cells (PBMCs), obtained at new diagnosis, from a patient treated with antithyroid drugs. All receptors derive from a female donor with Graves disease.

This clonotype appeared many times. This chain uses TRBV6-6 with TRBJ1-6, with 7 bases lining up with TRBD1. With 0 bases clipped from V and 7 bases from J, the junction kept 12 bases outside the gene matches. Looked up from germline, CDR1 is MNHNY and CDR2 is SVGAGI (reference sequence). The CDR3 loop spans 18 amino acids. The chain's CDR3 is CASSYSRRGGAWNSPLHF. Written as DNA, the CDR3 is TGTGCCAGCAGTTACTCGAGGAGAGGGGGCGCCTGGAATTCACCCCTCCACTTT.

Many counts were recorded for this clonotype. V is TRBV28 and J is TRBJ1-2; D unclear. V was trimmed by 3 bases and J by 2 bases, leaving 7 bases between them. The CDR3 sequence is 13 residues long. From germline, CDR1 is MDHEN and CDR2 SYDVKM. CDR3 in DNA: TGTGCCAGCAGTTTTGAGGAGAACTATGGCTACACCTTC. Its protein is CASSFEENYGYTF.

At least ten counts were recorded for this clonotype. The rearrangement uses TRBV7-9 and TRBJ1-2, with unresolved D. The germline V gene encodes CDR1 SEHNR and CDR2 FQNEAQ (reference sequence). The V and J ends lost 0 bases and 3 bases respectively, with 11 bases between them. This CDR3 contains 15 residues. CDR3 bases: TGTGCCAGCAGCTTAGCCTGGGGTCTGGACTATGGCTACACCTTC. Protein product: CASSLAWGLDYGYTF.

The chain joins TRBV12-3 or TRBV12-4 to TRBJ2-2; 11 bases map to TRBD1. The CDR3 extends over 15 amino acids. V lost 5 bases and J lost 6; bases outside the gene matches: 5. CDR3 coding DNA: TGTGCCAGCAGTACCGGGACAGGGGGGTCCGGGGAGCTGTTTTTT. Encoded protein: CASSTGTGGSGELFF.

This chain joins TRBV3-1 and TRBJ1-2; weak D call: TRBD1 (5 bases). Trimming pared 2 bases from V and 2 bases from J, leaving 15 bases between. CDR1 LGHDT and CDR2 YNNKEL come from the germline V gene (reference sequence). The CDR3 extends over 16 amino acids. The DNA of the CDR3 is TGTGCCAGCAGCCAAAAACCGGGACGGCTGAACTATGGCTACACCTTC. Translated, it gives CASSQKPGRLNYGYTF.

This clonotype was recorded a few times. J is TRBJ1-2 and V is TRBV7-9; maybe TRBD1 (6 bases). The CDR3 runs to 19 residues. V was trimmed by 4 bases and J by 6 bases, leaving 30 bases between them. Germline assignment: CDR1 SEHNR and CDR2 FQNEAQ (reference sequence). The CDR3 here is CASSSSREQGHTSPHGYTF. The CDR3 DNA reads TGTGCCAGCAGCTCGTCCCGGGAGCAGGGGCACACCTCCCCCCATGGCTACACCTTC.

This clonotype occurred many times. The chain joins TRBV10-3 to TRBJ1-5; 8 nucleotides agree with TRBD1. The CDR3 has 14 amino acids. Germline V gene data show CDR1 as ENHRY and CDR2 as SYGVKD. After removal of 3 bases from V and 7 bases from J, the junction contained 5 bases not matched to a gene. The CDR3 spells CAISEQGVPQPQHF. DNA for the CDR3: TGTGCCATCAGTGAACAGGGGGTACCGCAGCCCCAGCATTTT.

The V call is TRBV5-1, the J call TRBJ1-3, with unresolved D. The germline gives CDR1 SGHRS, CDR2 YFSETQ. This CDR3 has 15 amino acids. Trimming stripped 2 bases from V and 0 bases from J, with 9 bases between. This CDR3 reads CASSLRSSSGNTIYF. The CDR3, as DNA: TGCGCCAGCAGCTTAAGAAGTTCCTCTGGAAACACCATATATTTT.

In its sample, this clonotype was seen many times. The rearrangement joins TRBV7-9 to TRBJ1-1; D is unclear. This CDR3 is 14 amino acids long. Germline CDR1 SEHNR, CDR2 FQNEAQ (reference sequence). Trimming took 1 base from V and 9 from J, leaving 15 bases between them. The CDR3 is CASSLGTKPSQAFF. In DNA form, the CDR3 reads TGTGCCAGCAGCTTAGGCACAAAGCCCTCACAAGCTTTCTTT.

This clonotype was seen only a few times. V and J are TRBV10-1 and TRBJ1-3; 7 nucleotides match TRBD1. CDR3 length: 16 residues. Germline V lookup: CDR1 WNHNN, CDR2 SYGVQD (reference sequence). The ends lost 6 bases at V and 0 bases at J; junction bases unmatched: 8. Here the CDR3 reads CASSSGTANSGNTIYF. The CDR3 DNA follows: TGCGCCAGCAGCTCCGGGACAGCCAACTCTGGAAACACCATATATTTT.

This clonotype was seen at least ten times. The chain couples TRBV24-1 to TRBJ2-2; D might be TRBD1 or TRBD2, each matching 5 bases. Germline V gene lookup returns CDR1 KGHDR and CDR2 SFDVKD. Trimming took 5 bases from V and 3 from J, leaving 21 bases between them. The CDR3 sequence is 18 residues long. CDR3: CATSGVDGTENHTGELFF. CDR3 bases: TGTGCCACCAGTGGAGTCGACGGGACGGAGAACCACACCGGGGAGCTGTTTTTT.

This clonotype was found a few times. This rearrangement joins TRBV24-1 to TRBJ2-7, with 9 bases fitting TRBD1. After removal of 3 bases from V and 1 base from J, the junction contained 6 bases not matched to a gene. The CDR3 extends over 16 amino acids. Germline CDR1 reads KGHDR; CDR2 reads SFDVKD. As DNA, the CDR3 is TGTGCCACCAGTGATACGGGACAGGGTCTGTCCTACGAGCAGTACTTC. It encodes CATSDTGQGLSYEQYF.

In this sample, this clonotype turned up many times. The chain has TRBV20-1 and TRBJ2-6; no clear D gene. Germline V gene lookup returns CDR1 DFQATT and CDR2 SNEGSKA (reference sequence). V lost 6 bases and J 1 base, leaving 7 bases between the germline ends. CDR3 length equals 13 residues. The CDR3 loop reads CSAQPSGANVLTF. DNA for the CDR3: TGCAGTGCCCAACCGTCTGGGGCCAACGTCCTGACTTTC.

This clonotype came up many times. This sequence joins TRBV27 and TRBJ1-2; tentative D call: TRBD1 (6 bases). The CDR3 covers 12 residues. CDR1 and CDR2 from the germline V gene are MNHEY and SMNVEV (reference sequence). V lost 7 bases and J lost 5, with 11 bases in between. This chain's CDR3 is CASKGQQYGYTF. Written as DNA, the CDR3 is TGTGCCAGCAAAGGACAGCAGTATGGCTACACCTTC.

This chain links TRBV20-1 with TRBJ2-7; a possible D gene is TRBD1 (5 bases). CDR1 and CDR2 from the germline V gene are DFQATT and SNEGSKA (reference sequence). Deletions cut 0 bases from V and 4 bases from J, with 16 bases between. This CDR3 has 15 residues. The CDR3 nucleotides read TGCAGTGCTAGAGACCCTCAGGGATTAGGTTACGAGCAGTACTTC. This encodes CSARDPQGLGYEQYF.

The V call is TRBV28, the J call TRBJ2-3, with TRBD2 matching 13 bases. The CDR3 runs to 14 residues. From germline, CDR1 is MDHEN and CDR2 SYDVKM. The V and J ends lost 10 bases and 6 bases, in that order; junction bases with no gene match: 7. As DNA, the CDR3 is TGTGCCACCCGACTAGCGGGAGGAGGGGATACGCAGTATTTT. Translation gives CATRLAGGGDTQYF.

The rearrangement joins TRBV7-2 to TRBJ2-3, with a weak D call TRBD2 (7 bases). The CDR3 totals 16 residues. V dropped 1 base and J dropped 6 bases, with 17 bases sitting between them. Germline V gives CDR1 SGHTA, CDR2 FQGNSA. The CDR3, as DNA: TGTGCCAGCAGCTTAGGTGCGGGGGCTGATGGGGATACGCAGTATTTT. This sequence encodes CASSLGAGADGDTQYF.

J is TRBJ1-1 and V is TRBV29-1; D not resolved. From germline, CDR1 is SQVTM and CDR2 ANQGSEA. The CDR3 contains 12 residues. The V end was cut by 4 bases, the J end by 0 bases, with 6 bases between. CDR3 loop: CSVVMVNTEAFF. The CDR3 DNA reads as TGCAGCGTTGTCATGGTGAACACTGAAGCTTTCTTT.

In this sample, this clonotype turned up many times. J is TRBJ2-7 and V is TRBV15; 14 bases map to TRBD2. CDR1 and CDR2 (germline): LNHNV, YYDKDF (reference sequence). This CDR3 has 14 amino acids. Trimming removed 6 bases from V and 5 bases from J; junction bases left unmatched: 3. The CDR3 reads CATSGTSGSHEQYF. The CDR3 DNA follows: TGTGCCACCAGTGGGACTAGCGGGAGTCACGAGCAGTACTTC.

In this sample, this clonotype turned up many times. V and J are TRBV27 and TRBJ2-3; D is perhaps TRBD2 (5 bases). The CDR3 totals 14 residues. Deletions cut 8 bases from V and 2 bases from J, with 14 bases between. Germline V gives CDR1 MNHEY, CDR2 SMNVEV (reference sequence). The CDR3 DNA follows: TGTGCCAGCGACCGTACCGGGAACACAGATACGCAGTATTTT. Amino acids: CASDRTGNTDTQYF.

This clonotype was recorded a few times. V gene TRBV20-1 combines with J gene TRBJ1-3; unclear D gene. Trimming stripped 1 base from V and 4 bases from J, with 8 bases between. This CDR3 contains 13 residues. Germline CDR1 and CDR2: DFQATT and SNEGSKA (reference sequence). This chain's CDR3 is CSARGDVGNTIYF. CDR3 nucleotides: TGCAGTGCTAGAGGGGATGTCGGAAACACCATATATTTT.

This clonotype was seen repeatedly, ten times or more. Here the CDR3 DNA reads TGTGCCAGCAGCGTCGGGACGGTGAACACTGAAGCTTTCTTT. Its translation: CASSVGTVNTEAFF. J is TRBJ1-1 and V is TRBV12-3 or TRBV12-4; the D gene is possibly TRBD1 (5 bases). Trimming pared 6 bases from V and 0 bases from J, leaving 11 bases between. CDR3 length equals 14 residues.

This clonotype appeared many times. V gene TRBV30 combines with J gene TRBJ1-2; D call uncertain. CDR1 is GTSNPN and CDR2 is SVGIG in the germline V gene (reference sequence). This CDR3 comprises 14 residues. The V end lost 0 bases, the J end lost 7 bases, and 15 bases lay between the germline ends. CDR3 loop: CAWSVVGVEGGYTF. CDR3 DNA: TGTGCCTGGAGTGTAGTTGGGGTAGAGGGTGGCTACACCTTC.

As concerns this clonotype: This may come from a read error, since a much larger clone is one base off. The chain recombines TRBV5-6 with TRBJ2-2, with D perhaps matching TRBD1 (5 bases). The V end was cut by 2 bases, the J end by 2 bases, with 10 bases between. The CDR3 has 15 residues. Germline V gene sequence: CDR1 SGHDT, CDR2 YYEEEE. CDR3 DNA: TGTGCCAGCAGCTTCAGGACAAGAAACACCGGGGAGCTGTTTTTT. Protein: CASSFRTRNTGELFF. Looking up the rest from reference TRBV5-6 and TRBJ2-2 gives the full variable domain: DAGVTQSPTHLIKTRGQQVTLRCSPKSGHDTVSWYQQALGQGPQFIFQYYEEEERQRGNFPDRFSGHQFPNYSSELNVNALLLGDSALYLCASSFRTRNTGELFFGEGSRLTVL.

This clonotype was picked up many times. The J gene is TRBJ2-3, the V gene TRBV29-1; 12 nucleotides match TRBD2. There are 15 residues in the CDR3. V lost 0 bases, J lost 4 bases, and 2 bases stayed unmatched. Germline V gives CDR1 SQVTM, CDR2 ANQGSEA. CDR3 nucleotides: TGCAGCGTTGAAGAACTAGCGGGAGGCTCAGATACGCAGTATTTT. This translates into CSVEELAGGSDTQYF.